This record covers a single T cell receptor beta chain. The sample originates from a study of blood T cell repertoires in COVID-19. As handled by the study authors: Amplified reference gene primers provided the basis for estimating nucleated cell counts. Libraries were prepared by immunoSEQ multiplex PCR; TCRdb keeps only in-frame clonotypes and omits some of them. That table supplies the V and J calls and clone size; D and trimming were determined from the DNA. This sample has approximately 350,000 clones, with around nine tenths found just once. The CDR3 spans 12 residues. Trimming left V 5 bases short and J 8 bases short, with 11 bases between.

The source of this sequence is a woman between 18 and 30 years old who had recovered from COVID-19. The J gene is TRBJ2-3, the V gene TRBV12-3 or TRBV12-4, with D possibly TRBD2 on 6 matching bases. Source material: peripheral blood. The CDR3: CASSRQGGTQYF. The DNA of the CDR3 is TGTGCCAGCAGTCGCCAGGGAGGTACGCAGTATTTT.